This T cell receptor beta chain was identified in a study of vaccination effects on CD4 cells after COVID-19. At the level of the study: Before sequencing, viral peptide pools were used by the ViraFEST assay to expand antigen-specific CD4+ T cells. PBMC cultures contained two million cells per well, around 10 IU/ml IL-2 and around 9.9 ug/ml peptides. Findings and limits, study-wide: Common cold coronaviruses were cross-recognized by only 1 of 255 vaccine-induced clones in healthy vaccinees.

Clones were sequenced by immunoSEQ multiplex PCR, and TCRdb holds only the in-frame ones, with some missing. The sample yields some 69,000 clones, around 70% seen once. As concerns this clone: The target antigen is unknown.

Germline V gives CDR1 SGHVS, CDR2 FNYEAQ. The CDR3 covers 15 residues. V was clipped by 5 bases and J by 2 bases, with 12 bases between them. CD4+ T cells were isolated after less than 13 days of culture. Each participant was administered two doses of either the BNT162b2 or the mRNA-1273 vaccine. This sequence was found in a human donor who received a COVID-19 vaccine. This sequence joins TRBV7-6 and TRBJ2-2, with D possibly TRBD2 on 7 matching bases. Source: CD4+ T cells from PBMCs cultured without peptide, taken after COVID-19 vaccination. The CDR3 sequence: CASSPGGGNTGELFF. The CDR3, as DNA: TGTGCCAGCAGCCCTGGGGGGGGCAACACCGGGGAGCTGTTTTTT.